Listed here are 18 T cell receptor beta chains from one sample, sequenced in a study of OX40 agonist ivuxolimab in advanced cancers. Produced via immunoSEQ multiplex PCR; TCRdb's table is partial and in-frame only. The sample has approximately 100,000 clones; around 85% are singletons. Sequenced material: CD4+ or CD8+ T cells sorted from blood, taken in a trial of the OX40 agonist ivuxolimab. The source of these receptors is an adult with an advanced solid tumor such as melanoma, head and neck, liver or kidney cancer.

DNA of the CDR3: TGTGCCAGCTCTCGGAGGGTCGCGAACACCGGGGAGCTGTTTTTT. The encoded protein is CASSRRVANTGELFF. The V and J genes are TRBV18 and TRBJ2-2; TRBD2 is a possible D gene (6 bases). Trimming stripped 6 bases from V and 0 bases from J, with 11 bases between. CDR1 and CDR2 from the germline V gene are KGHSH and LQKENI. The CDR3 has 15 amino acids.

The rearrangement links TRBV10-3 to TRBJ2-7; maybe TRBD1 (6 bases). The CDR3 runs 14 residues. V dropped 11 bases and J dropped 7 bases, with 24 bases sitting between them. Germline V gives CDR1 ENHRY, CDR2 SYGVKD. CDR3 nucleotide sequence: TGTGCCTCCCGTGACGGGACAACCTCGGGGGAGCAGTACTTC. It codes for CASRDGTTSGEQYF.

This CDR3 reads CASSFSVNTGELFF. CDR3 sequence (DNA): TGTGCCAGTAGTTTTAGCGTGAACACCGGGGAGCTGTTTTTT. The rearrangement joins TRBV19 to TRBJ2-2; possible D gene TRBD2, 5 bases. V was trimmed by 5 bases and J by 1 base, leaving 8 bases between them. Germline CDR1 is LNHDA and CDR2 is SQIVND (reference sequence). This CDR3 is built from 14 residues.

This sequence joins TRBV28 and TRBJ2-5; perhaps TRBD2 as D (5 bases). Judging by the DNA end, TRBJ2-7 fits better; the J call may be wrong. The CDR3 has 15 residues. The V gene's germline CDR1 is MDHEN and CDR2 SYDVKM. The CDR3 here is CASNWIRRGSYEQYF. CDR3 nucleotide sequence: TGTGCCAGCAATTGGATAAGGCGAGGGTCCTACGAGCAGTACTTC.

The chain carries TRBV7-9 and TRBJ2-7; TRBD2 is a possible D gene (6 bases). Deletions cut 1 base from V and 4 bases from J, with 11 bases between. Germline-derived CDR1 and CDR2 are SEHNR and FQNEAQ (reference sequence). This CDR3 is 14 amino acids long. CDR3 DNA: TGTGCCAGCAGCTTAGACGGGAGAGGGTACGAGCAGTACTTC. Protein product: CASSLDGRGYEQYF.

The V gene is TRBV5-1, the J gene TRBJ2-5, with no clear D. This CDR3 is 13 amino acids long. CDR1 and CDR2 (germline): SGHRS, YFSETQ. The V end lost 4 bases, the J end lost 1 base, and 8 bases lay between the germline ends. In DNA, the CDR3 is TGCGCCAGCAGCCCTCCCTCCCAAGAGACCCAGTACTTC. Translation gives CASSPPSQETQYF. The entire variable domain, with the rest obtained from reference TRBV5-1 and TRBJ2-5, is as follows: KAGVTQTPRYLIKTRGQQVTLSCSPISGHRSVSWYQQTPGQGLQFLFEYFSETQRNKGNFPGRFSGRQFSNSRSEMNVSTLELGDSALYLCASSPPSQETQYFGPGTRLLVL.

V and J are TRBV10-3 and TRBJ2-1, with a weak D call TRBD2 (6 bases). CDR1 and CDR2 (germline): ENHRY, SYGVKD. Trimming cost V 6 bases and J 4 bases, with 10 bases left between them. This CDR3 spans 13 amino acids. The CDR3 DNA reads as TGTGCCATCAGGCCGGGACTTTACAATGAGCAGTTCTTC. This gives the protein CAIRPGLYNEQFF.

V gene TRBV30 combines with J gene TRBJ2-7; D gene ambiguous. Germline CDR1 is GTSNPN and CDR2 is SVGIG (reference sequence). The CDR3 has 12 residues. V shed 1 base and J shed 7 bases, with 11 bases lying between them. The CDR3 DNA follows: TGTGCCTGGAGTGCCCTCTTTGGGGAGCAGTACTTC. Translating gives CAWSALFGEQYF.

Concerning this clone: Germline is not matched at one junction end, which may reflect a read error. Additional DNA sequences in this sample encode the identical CDR3. The chain has TRBV7-9 and TRBJ2-3; perhaps TRBD2 as D (5 bases). CDR3 size: 15 residues. Germline lookup yields CDR1 SEHNR and CDR2 FQNEAQ (reference sequence). CDR3 loop: CASSLDGNPTDTQYF. CDR3 coding DNA: TGCGCCAGCAGCTTAGACGGGAATCCCACAGATACGCAGTATTTT.

The V and J genes are TRBV19 and TRBJ1-3; no reliable D call. CDR3 length: 11 amino acids. Germline CDR1 reads LNHDA; CDR2 reads SQIVND (reference sequence). V lost 8 bases, J lost 4 bases, and 6 bases lay in between. This CDR3 reads CASLYGNTIYF. The DNA of the CDR3 is TGTGCCAGTCTTTACGGAAACACCATATATTTT.

The gene calls are TRBV5-1 and TRBJ2-1; D is undetermined. Trimming stripped 0 bases from V and 5 bases from J, with 12 bases between. The CDR3 runs 15 residues. Germline CDR1 is SGHRS and CDR2 is YFSETQ. The CDR3 DNA sequence: TGCGCCAGCAGCTTGGCCGCGACTCCCAACAATGAGCAGTTCTTC. Translating gives CASSLAATPNNEQFF.

The V and J genes are TRBV7-6 and TRBJ2-7, with D possibly TRBD1 on 6 matching bases. The CDR3 totals 15 residues. Germline values: CDR1 SGHVS, CDR2 FNYEAQ. Trimming took 5 bases from V and 2 from J, leaving 16 bases between them. DNA for the CDR3: TGTGCCAGCAGCCCCTCAGGGGTCGAGACCTACGAGCAGTACTTC. The encoded protein is CASSPSGVETYEQYF.

The chain couples TRBV25-1 to TRBJ1-1, with 11 bases aligning to TRBD1. The CDR3 contains 15 residues. V shed 8 bases, J shed 1 base, and the junction held 6 bases outside the gene matches. Germline V gives CDR1 MGHDK, CDR2 SYGVNS. CDR3 coding DNA: TGTGCCAGCGGGACAGGGGGAGCTAGGAACACTGAAGCTTTCTTT. Translated, it gives CASGTGGARNTEAFF.

V and J are TRBV6-5 and TRBJ1-1; 7 bases align to TRBD1. Germline trimming cut 7 bases from V and 4 bases from J; bases unmatched to any gene: 12. The CDR3 has 15 amino acids. The germline gives CDR1 MNHEY, CDR2 SVGAGI. This chain's CDR3 is CASTDSWPGGTEAFF. The CDR3 DNA is TGTGCCAGCACCGACTCGTGGCCAGGGGGCACTGAAGCTTTCTTT.

The chain uses TRBV2 and TRBJ1-5; the D is unclear. CDR3 length: 13 residues. Germline CDR1 is SNHLY and CDR2 is FYNNEI. V gave up 4 bases and J gave up 6 bases, with 10 bases separating them. The CDR3, as DNA: TGTGCCAGCAGTGTATCAGCAGGTCAGCCCCAGCATTTT. Translating gives CASSVSAGQPQHF.

This clone was recorded once. The chain couples TRBV9 to TRBJ1-4, with TRBD1 identical over 8 bases. J lost 4 bases, V lost 4 bases, and 3 bases had no gene match. Germline assignment: CDR1 SGDLS and CDR2 YYNGEE. The CDR3 has 14 amino acids. In nucleotides, the CDR3 is TGTGCCAGCAGCCCCGGGACAGGTAATGAAAAACTGTTTTTT. Its translation: CASSPGTGNEKLFF.

This chain links TRBV11-3 with TRBJ2-3; D is uncertain. Germline CDR1 SGHNT, CDR2 YENEEA. V dropped 0 bases and J dropped 5 bases, with 3 bases sitting between them. The CDR3 sequence is 12 residues long. The CDR3, as DNA: TGTGCCAGCAGCTTAGATATAGATACGCAGTATTTT. This codes for CASSLDIDTQYF.

The CDR3 DNA sequence: TGTGCCAGCAGCTCCCCCGGGGGAGGGGTTTCTGGGGCCAACGTCCTGACTTTC. Translation gives CASSSPGGGVSGANVLTF. The V call is TRBV7-2, the J call TRBJ2-6; 7 bases agree with TRBD2. Germline loops: CDR1 SGHTA, CDR2 FQGNSA. The CDR3 has 18 residues. J lost 1 base, V lost 4 bases, and 10 bases had no gene match.